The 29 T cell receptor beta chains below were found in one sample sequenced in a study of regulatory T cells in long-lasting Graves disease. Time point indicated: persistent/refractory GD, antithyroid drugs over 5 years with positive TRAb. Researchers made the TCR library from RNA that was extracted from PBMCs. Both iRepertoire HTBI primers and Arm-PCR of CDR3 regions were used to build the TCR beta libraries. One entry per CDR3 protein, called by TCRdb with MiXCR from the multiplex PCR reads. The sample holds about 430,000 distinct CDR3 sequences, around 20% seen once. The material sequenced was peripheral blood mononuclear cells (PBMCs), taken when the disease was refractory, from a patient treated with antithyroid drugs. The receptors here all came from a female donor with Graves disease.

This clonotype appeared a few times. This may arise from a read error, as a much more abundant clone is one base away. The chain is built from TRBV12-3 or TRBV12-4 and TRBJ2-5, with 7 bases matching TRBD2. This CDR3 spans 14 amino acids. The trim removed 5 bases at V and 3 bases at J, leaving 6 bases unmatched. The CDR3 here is CASSPAGRKETQYF. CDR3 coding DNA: TGTGCCAGCAGTCCAGCGGGAAGGAAAGAGACCCAGTACTTC.

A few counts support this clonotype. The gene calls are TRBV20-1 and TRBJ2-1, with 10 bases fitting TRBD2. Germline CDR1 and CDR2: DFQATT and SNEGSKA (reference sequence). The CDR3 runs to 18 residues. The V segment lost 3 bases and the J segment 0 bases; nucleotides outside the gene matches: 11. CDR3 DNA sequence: TGCAGTGCTAGGGTAGCTAGCGGGGGAGAATACTCCTACAATGAGCAGTTCTTC. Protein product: CSARVASGGEYSYNEQFF.

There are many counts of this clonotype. DNA of the CDR3: TGTGCCAGCAACGACCCTGGCGGGAGACAAACCTACGAGCAGTACTTC. Residues: CASNDPGGRQTYEQYF. This chain uses TRBV28 with TRBJ2-7; 7 nucleotides align to TRBD2. The CDR3 is 16 residues long. V shed 7 bases, J shed 2 bases, and the junction held 14 bases outside the gene matches. Looked up from germline, CDR1 is MDHEN and CDR2 is SYDVKM.

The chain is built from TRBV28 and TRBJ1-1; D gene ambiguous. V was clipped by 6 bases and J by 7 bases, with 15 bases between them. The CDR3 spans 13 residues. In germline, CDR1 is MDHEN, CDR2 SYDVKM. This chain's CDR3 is CASRSQVFGEAFF. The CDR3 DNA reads TGTGCCAGCAGATCTCAGGTGTTCGGTGAAGCTTTCTTT.

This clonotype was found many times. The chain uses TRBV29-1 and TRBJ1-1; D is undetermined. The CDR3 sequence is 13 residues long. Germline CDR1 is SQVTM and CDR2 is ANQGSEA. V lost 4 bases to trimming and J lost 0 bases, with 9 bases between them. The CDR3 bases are TGCAGCGTTGCGCAGACCATGAACACTGAAGCTTTCTTT. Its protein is CSVAQTMNTEAFF.

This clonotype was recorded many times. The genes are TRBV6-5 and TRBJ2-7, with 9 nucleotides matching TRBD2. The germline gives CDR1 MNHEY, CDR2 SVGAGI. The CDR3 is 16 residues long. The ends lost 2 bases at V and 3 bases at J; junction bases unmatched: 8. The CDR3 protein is CASSYRAGGPVYEQYF. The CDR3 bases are TGTGCCAGCAGTTACCGGGCGGGAGGGCCCGTCTACGAGCAGTACTTC.

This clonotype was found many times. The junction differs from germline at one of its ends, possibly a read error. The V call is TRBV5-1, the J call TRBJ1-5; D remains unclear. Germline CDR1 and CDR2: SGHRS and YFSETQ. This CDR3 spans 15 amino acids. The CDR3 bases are TGTGCCAGCTCACCGGACGGGTATAGCAATCAGCCCCAGCATTTT. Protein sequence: CASSPDGYSNQPQHF. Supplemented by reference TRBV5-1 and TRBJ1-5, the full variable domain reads KAGVTQTPRYLIKTRGQQVTLSCSPISGHRSVSWYQQTPGQGLQFLFEYFSETQRNKGNFPGRFSGRQFSNSRSEMNVSTLELGDSALYLCASSPDGYSNQPQHFGDGTRLSIL.

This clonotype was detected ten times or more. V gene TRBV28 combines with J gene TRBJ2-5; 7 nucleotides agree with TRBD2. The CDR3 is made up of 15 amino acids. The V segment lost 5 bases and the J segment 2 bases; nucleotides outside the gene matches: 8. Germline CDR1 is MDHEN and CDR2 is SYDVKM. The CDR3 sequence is CASSPMGGGQETQYF. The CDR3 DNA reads TGTGCCAGCAGTCCCATGGGGGGGGGGCAAGAGACCCAGTACTTC.

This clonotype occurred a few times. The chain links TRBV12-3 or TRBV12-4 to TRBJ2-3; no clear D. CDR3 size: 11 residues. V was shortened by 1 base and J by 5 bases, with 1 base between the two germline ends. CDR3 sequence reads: CASSLVDTQYF. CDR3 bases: TGTGCCAGCAGTTTAGTAGATACGCAGTATTTT.

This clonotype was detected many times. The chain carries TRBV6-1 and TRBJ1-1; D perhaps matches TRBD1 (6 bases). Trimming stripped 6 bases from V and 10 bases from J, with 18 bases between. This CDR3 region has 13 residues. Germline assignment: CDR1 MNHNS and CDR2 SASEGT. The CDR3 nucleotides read TGTGCCAGCAGCCCCCTTCAGGGGCTTGGAGCTTTCTTT. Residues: CASSPLQGLGAFF.

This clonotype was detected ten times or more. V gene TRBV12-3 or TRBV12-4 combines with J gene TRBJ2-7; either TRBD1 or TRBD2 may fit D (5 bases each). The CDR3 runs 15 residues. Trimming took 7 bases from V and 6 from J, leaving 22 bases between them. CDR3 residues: CASTARRTNGGEQYF. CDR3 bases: TGTGCCAGCACCGCGAGGAGGACAAACGGCGGCGAGCAGTACTTC.

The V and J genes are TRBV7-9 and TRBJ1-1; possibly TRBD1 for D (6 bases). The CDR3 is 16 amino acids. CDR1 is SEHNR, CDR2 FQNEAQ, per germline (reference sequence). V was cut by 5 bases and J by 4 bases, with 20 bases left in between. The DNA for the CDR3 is TGTGCCAGCAGCCTAGGGACGACAGGCCTTGCCACTGAAGCTTTCTTT. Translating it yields CASSLGTTGLATEAFF.

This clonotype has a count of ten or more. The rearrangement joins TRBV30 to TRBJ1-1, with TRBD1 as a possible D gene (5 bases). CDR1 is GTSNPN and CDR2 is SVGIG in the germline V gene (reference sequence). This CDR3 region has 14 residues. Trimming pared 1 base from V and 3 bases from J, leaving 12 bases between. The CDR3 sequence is CAWSAFTGDTEAFF. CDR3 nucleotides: TGTGCCTGGAGTGCCTTTACAGGTGACACTGAAGCTTTCTTT.

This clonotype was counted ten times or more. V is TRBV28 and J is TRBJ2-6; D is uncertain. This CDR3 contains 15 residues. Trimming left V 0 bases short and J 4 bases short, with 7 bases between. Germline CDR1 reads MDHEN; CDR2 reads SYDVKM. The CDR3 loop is CASSLWSMGANVLTF. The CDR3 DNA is TGTGCCAGCAGTTTATGGAGCATGGGGGCCAACGTCCTGACTTTC.

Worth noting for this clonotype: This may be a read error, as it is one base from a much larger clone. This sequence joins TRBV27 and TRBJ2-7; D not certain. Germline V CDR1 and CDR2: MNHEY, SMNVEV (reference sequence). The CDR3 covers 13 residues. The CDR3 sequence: CASRGLDSYKQYF. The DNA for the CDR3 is TGTGCCAGCAGGGGCCTCGACTCCTACAAGCAGTACTTC.

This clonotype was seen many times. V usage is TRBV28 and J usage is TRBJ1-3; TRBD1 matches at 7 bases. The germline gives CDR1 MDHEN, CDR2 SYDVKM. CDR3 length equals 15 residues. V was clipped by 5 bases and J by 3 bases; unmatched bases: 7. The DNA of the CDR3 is TGTGCCAGCAGTCCAGCAGGGGGAGGTGGAAACACCATATATTTT. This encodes CASSPAGGGGNTIYF.

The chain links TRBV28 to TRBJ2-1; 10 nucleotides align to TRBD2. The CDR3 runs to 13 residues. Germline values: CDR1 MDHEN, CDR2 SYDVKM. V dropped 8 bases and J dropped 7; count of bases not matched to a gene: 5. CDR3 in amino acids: CASSSGSSNEQFF. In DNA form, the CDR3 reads TGTGCCAGCTCTAGCGGGAGTTCTAATGAGCAGTTCTTC.

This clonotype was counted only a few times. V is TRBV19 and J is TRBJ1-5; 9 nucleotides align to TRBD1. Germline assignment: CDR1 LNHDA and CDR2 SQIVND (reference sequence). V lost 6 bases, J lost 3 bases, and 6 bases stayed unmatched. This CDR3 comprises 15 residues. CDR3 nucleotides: TGTGCCAGTAGAGAGGACAGGGGTAACAATCAGCCCCAGCATTTT. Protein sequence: CASREDRGNNQPQHF.

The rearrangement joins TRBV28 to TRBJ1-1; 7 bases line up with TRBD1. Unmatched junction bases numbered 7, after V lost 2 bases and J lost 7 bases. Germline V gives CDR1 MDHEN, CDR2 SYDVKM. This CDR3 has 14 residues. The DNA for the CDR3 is TGTGCCAGCAGTTTACTCACAGGGGACGTTGAAGCTTTCTTT. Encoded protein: CASSLLTGDVEAFF.

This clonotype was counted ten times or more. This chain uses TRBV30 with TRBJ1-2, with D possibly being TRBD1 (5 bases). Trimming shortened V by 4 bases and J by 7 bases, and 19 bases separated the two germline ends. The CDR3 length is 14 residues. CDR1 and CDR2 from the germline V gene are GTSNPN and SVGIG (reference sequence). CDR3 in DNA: TGTGCCTGGACCCATAGGGGCAGGCGCAGTGGCTACACCTTC. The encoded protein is CAWTHRGRRSGYTF.

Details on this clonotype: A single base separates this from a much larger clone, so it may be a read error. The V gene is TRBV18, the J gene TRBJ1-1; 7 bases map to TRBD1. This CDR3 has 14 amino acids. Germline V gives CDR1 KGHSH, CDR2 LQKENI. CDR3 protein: CASSPRDSDTGAFF. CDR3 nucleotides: TGTGCCAGCTCACCTAGGGACAGCGACACTGGAGCTTTCTTT.

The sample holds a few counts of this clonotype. The CDR3: CASSLIRGLETQYF. In DNA, the CDR3 is TGTGCCAGCAGTTTAATCCGGGGGCTCGAGACCCAGTACTTC. The J gene is TRBJ2-5, the V gene TRBV27; tentatively, D is TRBD1 or TRBD2 (6 bases each). Between the trimmed V and J ends, which lost 2 bases and 5 bases, there was a span of 12 bases. The V gene's germline CDR1 is MNHEY and CDR2 SMNVEV (reference sequence). The CDR3 length is 14 residues.

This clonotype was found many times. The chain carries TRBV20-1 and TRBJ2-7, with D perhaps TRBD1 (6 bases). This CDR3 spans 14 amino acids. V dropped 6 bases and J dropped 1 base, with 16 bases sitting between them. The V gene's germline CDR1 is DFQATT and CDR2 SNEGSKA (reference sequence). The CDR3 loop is CSALRDTVSYEQYF. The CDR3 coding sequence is TGCAGTGCCCTCCGGGACACGGTGTCCTACGAGCAGTACTTC.

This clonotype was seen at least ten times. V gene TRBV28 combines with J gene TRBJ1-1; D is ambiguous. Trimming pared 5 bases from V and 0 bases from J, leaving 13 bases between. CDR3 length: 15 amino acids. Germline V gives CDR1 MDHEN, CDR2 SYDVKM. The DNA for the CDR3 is TGTGCCAGCAGTCTCCAGACCAGAATGAACACTGAAGCTTTCTTT. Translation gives CASSLQTRMNTEAFF.

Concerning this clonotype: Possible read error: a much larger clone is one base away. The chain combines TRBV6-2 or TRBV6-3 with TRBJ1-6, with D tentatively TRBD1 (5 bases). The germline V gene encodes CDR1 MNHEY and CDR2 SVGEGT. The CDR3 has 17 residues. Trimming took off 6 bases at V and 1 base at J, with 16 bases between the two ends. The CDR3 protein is CASSPTDKGSYNSPLHF. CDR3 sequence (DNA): TGTGCCAGCAGCCCGACGGACAAGGGGTCCTATAATTCACCCCTCCACTTT.

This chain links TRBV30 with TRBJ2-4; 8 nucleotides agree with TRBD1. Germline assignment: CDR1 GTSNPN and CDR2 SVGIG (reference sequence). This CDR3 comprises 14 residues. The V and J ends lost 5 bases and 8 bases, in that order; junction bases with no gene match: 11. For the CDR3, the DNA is TGTGCCTGGTCAGCGCCCCCACAGGGGGACATTCAGTACTTC. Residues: CAWSAPPQGDIQYF.

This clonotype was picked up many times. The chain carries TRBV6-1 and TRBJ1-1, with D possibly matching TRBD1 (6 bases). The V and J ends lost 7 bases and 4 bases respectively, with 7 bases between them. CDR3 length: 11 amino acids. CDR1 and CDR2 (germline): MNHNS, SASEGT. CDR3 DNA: TGTGCCAGCAAAGGGGGCACTGAAGCTTTCTTT. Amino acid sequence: CASKGGTEAFF.

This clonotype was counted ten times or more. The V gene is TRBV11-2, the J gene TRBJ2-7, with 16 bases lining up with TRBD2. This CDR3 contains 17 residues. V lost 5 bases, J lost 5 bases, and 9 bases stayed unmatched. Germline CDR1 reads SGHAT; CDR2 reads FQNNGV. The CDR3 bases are TGTGCCAGCAGCATGCCGGGACTAGCGGGAGGGTTCCACGAGCAGTACTTC. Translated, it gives CASSMPGLAGGFHEQYF.

CDR3 region: CASSQGREPNEQFF. CDR3 in DNA: TGTGCCAGCAGCCAAGGACGGGAGCCCAATGAGCAGTTCTTC. The chain is built from TRBV4-2 and TRBJ2-5, with D possibly matching TRBD2 (6 bases). The end of the DNA fits TRBJ2-1 better, so the J call may be wrong. Germline assignment: CDR1 LGHNA and CDR2 YNFKEQ. The CDR3 runs 14 residues.